Below, 10 T cell receptor beta chains from the same sample are listed, as sequenced in a study of blood T cell repertoires in COVID-19. Produced via immunoSEQ multiplex PCR; TCRdb's table is partial and in-frame only. The table includes some 250,000 clones, about 90% detected once. Sequencing was performed on PBMCs or T cells enriched from blood (not recorded which). Every receptor here comes from a human donor in a cohort exposed to, infected with or recovered from COVID-19 (not recorded which). The donor label of this sample is uncertain.

This clone was found once. CDR3 amino acids: CASSGRGALGEQFF. As DNA, the CDR3 is TGCGCCAGCAGTGGCCGGGGGGCATTGGGTGAGCAGTTCTTC. The rearrangement uses TRBV10-2 and TRBJ2-1, with D maybe TRBD2 (7 bases). From germline, CDR1 is WSHSY and CDR2 SAAADI. CDR3 length: 14 amino acids. The V gene lost 4 bases and the J gene lost 9 bases, with 16 bases spanning the gap.

The chain joins TRBV7-2 to TRBJ2-3, with a weak D call TRBD2 (7 bases). The CDR3 contains 16 residues. Looked up from germline, CDR1 is SGHTA and CDR2 is FQGNSA. The V end was cut by 4 bases, the J end by 2 bases, with 16 bases between. CDR3 residues: CASSSERGATTDTQYF. The CDR3 DNA follows: TGTGCCAGCAGCTCTGAACGGGGGGCCACCACAGATACGCAGTATTTT.

The chain uses TRBV27 and TRBJ2-3; TRBD1 aligns across 7 bases. CDR3 size: 16 residues. Per the germline V gene, CDR1 is MNHEY and CDR2 is SMNVEV (reference sequence). After removal of 6 bases from V and 2 bases from J, the junction contained 11 bases not matched to a gene. CDR3 coding DNA: TGTGCCAGCAGCACCAGACAGGGAAGGAACACAGATACGCAGTATTTT. It codes for CASSTRQGRNTDTQYF.

The rearrangement links TRBV7-9 to TRBJ1-4; 10 nucleotides match TRBD1. The V segment lost 1 base and the J segment 4 bases; nucleotides outside the gene matches: 3. The germline gives CDR1 SEHNR, CDR2 FQNEAQ (reference sequence). This CDR3 comprises 16 residues. The CDR3 here is CASSLGQGAVNEKLFF. The DNA for the CDR3 is TGTGCCAGCAGCTTAGGACAGGGGGCTGTTAATGAAAAACTGTTTTTT.

The genes are TRBV5-1 and TRBJ2-5; 10 nucleotides align to TRBD2. The trim removed 3 bases at V and 4 bases at J, leaving 12 bases unmatched. The V gene's germline CDR1 is SGHRS and CDR2 YFSETQ. This CDR3 region has 17 residues. The CDR3 protein is CASSSGFRTSGRETQYF. The CDR3, as DNA: TGCGCCAGCAGCTCTGGATTCAGGACTAGCGGTCGAGAGACCCAGTACTTC.

The J gene is TRBJ1-2, the V gene TRBV6-5; D uncertain. CDR3 size: 13 residues. With 5 bases removed from V and 6 bases from J, the gap between germline ends came to 13 bases. The germline gives CDR1 MNHEY, CDR2 SVGAGI. The CDR3 reads CASSMTRNDGYTF. For the CDR3, the DNA is TGTGCCAGCAGTATGACGCGGAATGATGGCTACACCTTC.

The chain has TRBV3-1 (or the pseudogene TRBV3-2) and TRBJ2-3, with 8 nucleotides matching TRBD2. Looked up from germline, CDR1 is LGHDT and CDR2 is YNNKEL (reference sequence). The junction had 8 bases not matched to a gene; V was cut back by 4 bases and J by 5 bases. The CDR3 extends over 15 amino acids. DNA for the CDR3: TGTGCCAGCAGCCGGAGAGTGGCGGGGGGAGATACGCAGTATTTT. Residues: CASSRRVAGGDTQYF.

The V gene is TRBV9, the J gene TRBJ1-1, with D tentatively TRBD1 (5 bases). The V and J ends lost 0 bases and 4 bases respectively, with 13 bases between them. The CDR3 loop spans 15 amino acids. Germline V lookup: CDR1 SGDLS, CDR2 YYNGEE. CDR3 sequence (DNA): TGTGCCAGCAGCGTAGGTGGGGCCTCGGGCACTGAAGCTTTCTTT. The encoded protein is CASSVGGASGTEAFF.

The CDR3 nucleotides are TGCAGCGTGGCGGCTAGCGGGGGGGCGGAAGAGCAGTTCTTC. Translation gives CSVAASGGAEEQFF. V is TRBV29-1 and J is TRBJ2-1; 12 bases line up with TRBD2. V gave up 6 bases and J gave up 10 bases; unmatched junction bases: 10. Germline V lookup: CDR1 SQVTM, CDR2 ANQGSEA. The CDR3 runs 14 residues.

The V call is TRBV19, the J call TRBJ2-1; D remains ambiguous. Germline V gene sequence: CDR1 LNHDA, CDR2 SQIVND (reference sequence). CDR3 length equals 13 residues. Trimming left V 3 bases short and J 4 bases short, with 7 bases between. The CDR3 DNA is TGTGCCAGTAGTATCTCCGGTTACAATGAGCAGTTCTTC. This encodes CASSISGYNEQFF.